The T cell receptor beta chain under discussion was sequenced for a study of blood T cell repertoires in COVID-19. Overall study: Both acute and convalescent COVID-19 samples were obtained from the United States, Italy and Spain. PBMCs, B-cell-depleted T cells, or T cells provided the cDNA or gDNA that made up the material.

Authors' data handling: Estimation of nucleated cell counts relied on the amplification of reference gene primers. TCRdb's table, derived via immunoSEQ multiplex PCR, lists solely in-frame clones and lacks some. V and J calls plus clone size are reproduced from that table; the DNA served to infer D and trimming. Of about 250,000 clones listed, about 80% are singletons. Germline values: CDR1 SEHNR, CDR2 FQNEAQ (reference sequence). The CDR3 is 16 residues long. V lost 5 bases to trimming and J lost 0 bases, with 13 bases between them. The sequenced sample was peripheral blood. The clonotype originates from a man in his forties or fifties with active or convalescent COVID-19. The rearrangement uses TRBV7-9 and TRBJ2-2; tentatively, D is TRBD2 (6 bases). In DNA, the CDR3 is TGTGCCAGCAGCGAGGGTGGAGGGGCGAACACCGGGGAGCTGTTTTTT. Protein sequence: CASSEGGGANTGELFF.